These 27 T cell receptor beta chains came from one sample sequenced in a study of quantifying T cell responses using KT2 cells. Background on the study: TCR alpha and beta constant-region primers primed reverse transcription of RNA.

A single-stranded UMI oligo with SP2 sequence was ligated to cDNA 3' ends. First-round PCR used three to five cycles and beta primers RC1.1 and RC1.2 covering TRBC1 and TRBC2. TCRdb itself ran the UMI-ligation and nested PCR reads through MiXCR, one entry per CDR3 protein. Found here are 45,000 to 65,000 distinct CDR3 sequences, about 12% of them singletons; the top ten hold roughly 10%. The sample was PBMCs spiked with cells of the T cell clone KT2. The receptor source for this set is a human donor.

J is TRBJ1-2 and V is TRBV2; 9 bases line up with TRBD1. Germline V gene sequence: CDR1 SNHLY, CDR2 FYNNEI. V dropped 5 bases and J dropped 4; count of bases not matched to a gene: 5. This CDR3 is built from 14 residues. In DNA, the CDR3 is TGTGCCAGCAGTCAGGACAGGGGTAGCTATGGCTACACCTTC. Amino acids: CASSQDRGSYGYTF.

This clonotype has a count of ten or more. The genes are TRBV11-2 and TRBJ2-5; TRBD2 aligns across 12 bases. Losses at the gene ends were 5 bases for V and 5 bases for J; bases not matched to a gene: 12. The germline V gene has CDR1 SGHAT and CDR2 FQNNGV. This CDR3 has 17 residues. CDR3 sequence reads: CASSVPRTSGDRETQYF. CDR3 sequence (DNA): TGTGCCAGCAGCGTTCCAAGGACTAGCGGGGATCGGGAGACCCAGTACTTC.

This clonotype came up a few times. The V call is TRBV12-5, the J call TRBJ2-4; tentatively, D is TRBD1 or TRBD2 (5 bases each). The germline V gene encodes CDR1 LGHNT and CDR2 FRNRAP. V was cut by 5 bases and J by 8 bases, with 16 bases left in between. This CDR3 has 14 amino acids. The CDR3 reads CASGPRDADDIQYF. The CDR3 DNA reads as TGTGCTAGTGGTCCGAGGGACGCCGACGACATTCAGTACTTC.

The genes are TRBV5-1 and TRBJ2-7; D is unresolved. Trimming removed 4 bases from V and 6 bases from J, with 14 bases in between. Germline V gene sequence: CDR1 SGHRS, CDR2 YFSETQ. The CDR3 extends over 13 amino acids. CDR3 in DNA: TGCGCCAGCAGCGACCAGACGGGCAGCGAGCAGTACTTC. As protein: CASSDQTGSEQYF.

This rearrangement joins TRBV3-1 to TRBJ2-1; tentative D call: TRBD2 (6 bases). This CDR3 has 14 residues. V lost 1 base to trimming and J lost 9 bases, with 13 bases between them. The germline CDR1 and CDR2 sequences are LGHDT and YNNKEL (reference sequence). CDR3 nucleotide sequence: TGTGCCAGCAGCCAAGCGGGGGAATATGGTGAGCAGTTCTTC. It is translated as CASSQAGEYGEQFF.

This clonotype was counted a few times. This chain uses TRBV7-8 with TRBJ1-2; D is ambiguous. CDR1 SGHVS and CDR2 FQNEAQ come from the germline V gene. This CDR3 region has 14 residues. The V and J ends lost 4 bases and 3 bases respectively, with 12 bases between them. CDR3 sequence: CASSYRRWDYGYTF. The CDR3 coding sequence is TGTGCCAGCAGCTACAGACGTTGGGACTATGGCTACACCTTC. Complete variable domain (other parts from reference TRBV7-8 and TRBJ1-2): GAGVSQSPRYKVAKRGQDVALRCDPISGHVSLFWYQQALGQGPEFLTYFQNEAQLDKSGLPSDRFFAERPEGSVSTLKIQRTQQEDSAVYLCASSYRRWDYGYTFGSGTRLTVV.

This clonotype was recorded at least ten times. The chain employs TRBV6-2 or TRBV6-3 and TRBJ1-1; D remains unclear. The CDR3 loop spans 13 amino acids. Germline V gene lookup returns CDR1 MNHEY and CDR2 SVGEGT. V lost 6 bases, J lost 1 base, and 9 bases lay in between. The CDR3 protein is CASSRVENTEAFF. CDR3 nucleotide sequence: TGTGCCAGCAGCAGAGTTGAGAACACTGAAGCTTTCTTT.

V is TRBV5-1 and J is TRBJ2-3; D unresolved. This CDR3 is built from 11 residues. CDR1 is SGHRS, CDR2 YFSETQ, per germline. V lost 5 bases, J lost 3 bases, and 4 bases lay in between. CDR3 in amino acids: CASRMTDTQYF. The CDR3 DNA sequence: TGCGCCAGCAGGATGACAGATACGCAGTATTTT.

The rearrangement links TRBV4-2 to TRBJ1-5; a possible D gene is TRBD1 (5 bases). CDR3 length equals 13 residues. Trimming pared 1 base from V and 5 bases from J, leaving 6 bases between. Germline CDR1 reads LGHNA; CDR2 reads YNFKEQ. The CDR3 region is CASSQGRDQPQHF. As DNA, the CDR3 is TGTGCCAGCAGCCAAGGCAGGGATCAGCCCCAGCATTTT.

A few counts support this clonotype. The genes are TRBV12-3 or TRBV12-4 and TRBJ1-2, with D perhaps TRBD1 (6 bases). V shed 6 bases and J shed 4 bases, with 15 bases lying between them. The CDR3 covers 14 residues. CDR3: CASSHRDGGYGYTF. The CDR3 nucleotides read TGTGCCAGCAGCCACAGGGACGGCGGCTATGGCTACACCTTC.

This clonotype showed up just a few times. This chain uses TRBV12-3 or TRBV12-4 with TRBJ2-5, with TRBD1 as a possible D gene (5 bases). Trimming stripped 2 bases from V and 7 bases from J, with 8 bases between. CDR3 length: 12 amino acids. CDR3 protein: CASSLKGVTQYF. CDR3 coding DNA: TGTGCCAGCAGTTTAAAAGGGGTGACCCAGTACTTC.

The chain employs TRBV4-1 and TRBJ2-1; the D call may be TRBD1 or TRBD2 (7 bases each). V dropped 3 bases and J dropped 7 bases, with 22 bases sitting between them. This CDR3 is 17 amino acids long. CDR1 MGHRA and CDR2 YSYEKL come from the germline V gene. This chain's CDR3 is CASSHAPGLADRNEQFF. CDR3 sequence (DNA): TGCGCCAGCAGCCATGCTCCGGGGCTAGCGGACAGGAATGAGCAGTTCTTC.

This clonotype turned up a few times. The chain joins TRBV2 to TRBJ2-3; 9 nucleotides agree with TRBD2. The CDR3 has 15 amino acids. Germline CDR1 SNHLY, CDR2 FYNNEI. V shed 4 bases and J 4 bases; nucleotides not matched to a gene: 6. The CDR3 sequence: CASSGYSGGPDTQYF. The DNA of the CDR3 is TGTGCCAGCAGTGGTTATAGCGGGGGTCCAGATACGCAGTATTTT.

This clonotype was picked up a small number of times. The chain carries TRBV5-1 and TRBJ2-3; 7 bases are a match to TRBD2. Germline V gives CDR1 SGHRS, CDR2 YFSETQ. CDR3 size: 17 residues. The V and J ends lost 0 bases and 2 bases, in that order; junction bases with no gene match: 9. In DNA, the CDR3 is TGCGCCAGCAGCTTGGCTTTTGGAGCGGGAAACACAGATACGCAGTATTTT. Amino acids: CASSLAFGAGNTDTQYF.

This clonotype was observed a few times. The V and J genes are TRBV4-2 and TRBJ2-7; 9 bases align to TRBD1. V shed 1 base and J 2 bases; nucleotides not matched to a gene: 6. This CDR3 is built from 16 residues. The germline gives CDR1 LGHNA, CDR2 YNFKEQ. The CDR3 is CASSQGAGDRAYEQYF. CDR3 nucleotide sequence: TGTGCCAGCAGCCAAGGAGCAGGGGACAGGGCCTACGAGCAGTACTTC.

This clonotype has just a few counts. The chain combines TRBV20-1 with TRBJ2-1; 16 positions match TRBD2. This CDR3 spans 16 amino acids. CDR1 is DFQATT, CDR2 SNEGSKA, per germline (reference sequence). The V and J ends lost 2 bases and 10 bases, in that order; junction bases with no gene match: 8. The chain's CDR3 is CSARLGTSGRAGEQFF. As DNA, the CDR3 is TGCAGTGCTAGACTTGGGACTAGCGGGAGGGCCGGAGAGCAGTTCTTC.

This clonotype showed up many times. This sequence joins TRBV7-9 and TRBJ2-1, with D perhaps TRBD2 (6 bases). The CDR3 is 15 residues long. Germline-derived CDR1 and CDR2 are SEHNR and FQNEAQ (reference sequence). Trimming left V 6 bases short and J 9 bases short, with 21 bases between. The CDR3 sequence: CASRPLDGGHSEQFF. The CDR3 DNA is TGTGCCAGCAGGCCTTTGGACGGGGGTCACAGTGAGCAGTTCTTC.

This clonotype showed up just a few times. This sequence joins TRBV20-1 and TRBJ1-1, with D unresolved. Germline V gives CDR1 DFQATT, CDR2 SNEGSKA (reference sequence). The CDR3 covers 12 residues. V lost 7 bases and J lost 6, with 15 bases in between. This chain's CDR3 is CSVAILDSEAFF. CDR3 bases: TGCAGTGTGGCGATCTTAGATTCTGAAGCTTTCTTT.

The chain uses TRBV29-1 and TRBJ2-1, with TRBD1 matching 7 bases. The CDR3 spans 14 residues. The V gene's germline CDR1 is SQVTM and CDR2 ANQGSEA. J gave up 5 bases and V 6 bases, and 10 bases lay outside the gene matches. The CDR3: CSVVGGMSDNEQFF. CDR3 DNA: TGCAGCGTCGTAGGGGGCATGTCGGACAATGAGCAGTTCTTC.

This clonotype was detected only a few times. This chain links TRBV3-1 with TRBJ2-7; D unclear. Germline V gene data show CDR1 as LGHDT and CDR2 as YNNKEL (reference sequence). Trimming shortened V by 0 bases and J by 2 bases, and 8 bases separated the two germline ends. CDR3 length equals 14 residues. The CDR3 DNA reads TGTGCCAGCAGCCAAGATCCGGGTCCCTACGAGCAGTACTTC. Translating gives CASSQDPGPYEQYF.

At least ten counts were recorded for this clonotype. The chain joins TRBV2 to TRBJ1-6; no definite D call. This CDR3 spans 13 amino acids. Germline V gives CDR1 SNHLY, CDR2 FYNNEI. Trimming removed 5 bases at V and 4 bases at J, with 6 bases between. The CDR3 spells CASSTMYNSPLHF. CDR3 DNA sequence: TGTGCCAGCAGTACAATGTATAATTCACCCCTCCACTTT.

CDR3 coding DNA: TGCGCCAGCAGCTTAGCGGGGATGGAGTACAATGAGCAGTTCTTC. This codes for CASSLAGMEYNEQFF. The chain carries TRBV5-1 and TRBJ2-1, with 7 positions matching TRBD2. Germline CDR1 is SGHRS and CDR2 is YFSETQ. This CDR3 region has 15 residues. V trimming: 2 bases; J trimming: 4 bases; junction bases outside the gene matches: 6. The full variable domain, its missing parts supplied by reference TRBV5-1 and TRBJ2-1, is KAGVTQTPRYLIKTRGQQVTLSCSPISGHRSVSWYQQTPGQGLQFLFEYFSETQRNKGNFPGRFSGRQFSNSRSEMNVSTLELGDSALYLCASSLAGMEYNEQFFGPGTRLTVL.

In this sample, this clonotype turned up a few times. This sequence joins TRBV11-2 and TRBJ2-3; unclear D gene. CDR3 length: 16 amino acids. V lost 5 bases to trimming and J lost 2 bases, with 17 bases between them. The germline gives CDR1 SGHAT, CDR2 FQNNGV. CDR3 in DNA: TGTGCCAGCAGCCCAATACGTGCCCGAATCACAGATACGCAGTATTTT. This codes for CASSPIRARITDTQYF.

This clonotype appeared a few times. This chain connects TRBV7-6 to TRBJ2-5, with 9 nucleotides matching TRBD1. The germline CDR1 and CDR2 sequences are SGHVS and FNYEAQ. Trimming took 3 bases from V and 2 from J; bases not matched to a gene: 7. The CDR3 consists of 16 residues. CDR3 residues: CASSLNPGTGQETQYF. The CDR3 region has the DNA TGTGCCAGCAGCTTGAATCCGGGGACAGGGCAAGAGACCCAGTACTTC.

This clonotype was counted only a few times. V usage is TRBV24-1 and J usage is TRBJ2-1; 7 bases match TRBD2. V lost 4 bases to trimming and J lost 1 base; unmatched junction nucleotides: 9. This CDR3 has 17 amino acids. Germline CDR1 reads KGHDR; CDR2 reads SFDVKD. DNA for the CDR3: TGTGCCACCAGTGAATCAAGCGGGAAGGTGTCCTACAATGAGCAGTTCTTC. Translated, it gives CATSESSGKVSYNEQFF.

This clonotype was observed at least ten times. This rearrangement joins TRBV5-1 to TRBJ1-2, with TRBD1 as a possible D gene (5 bases). This CDR3 has 13 residues. V lost 4 bases and J 7 bases, leaving 14 bases between the germline ends. The germline CDR1 and CDR2 sequences are SGHRS and YFSETQ. CDR3 region: CASSLEGPTGYTF. The CDR3 DNA sequence: TGCGCCAGCAGCCTGGAGGGACCGACTGGCTACACCTTC.

The chain recombines TRBV7-2 with TRBJ2-5; TRBD2 might be the D (6 bases). The CDR3 is 14 residues long. From germline, CDR1 is SGHTA and CDR2 FQGNSA. V was pared by 5 bases and J by 2 bases, with 12 bases between. The CDR3 region is CASSVRGLQETQYF. The CDR3 DNA follows: TGTGCCAGCAGCGTGCGGGGTCTACAAGAGACCCAGTACTTC.